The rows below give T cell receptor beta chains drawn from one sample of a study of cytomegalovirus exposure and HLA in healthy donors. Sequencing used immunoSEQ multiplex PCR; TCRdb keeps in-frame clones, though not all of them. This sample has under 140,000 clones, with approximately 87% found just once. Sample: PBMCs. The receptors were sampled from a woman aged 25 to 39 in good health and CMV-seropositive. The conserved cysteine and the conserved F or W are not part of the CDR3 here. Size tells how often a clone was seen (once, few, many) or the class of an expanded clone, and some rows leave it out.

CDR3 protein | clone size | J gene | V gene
ATKRTGERYGDNQPQH | NA | TRBJ1-5 | TRBV10-3
ASSQVAGGNQPQH | NA | TRBJ1-5 | TRBV4-3
AISGPSRDEQF | NA | TRBJ2-1 | TRBV10-3
ASSENRGSYNEQF | once | TRBJ2-1 | TRBV6-1
ASSRSRGPGWTEAF | once | TRBJ1-1 | TRBV7-9
ASSPWDTPGNEQF | NA | TRBJ2-1 | TRBV6-1
ASSEGTSLQETQY | once | TRBJ2-5 | TRBV2
ASSAGGLGGNTIY | NA | TRBJ1-3 | TRBV2
ASSKADGGGQPQH | NA | TRBJ1-5 | TRBV21-1
ASSLSVRAISYEQY | NA | TRBJ2-7 | TRBV27
ASSVTSGRRIVGELF | once | TRBJ2-2 | TRBV6-1
ASSLIAGELGNEQF | NA | TRBJ2-1 | TRBV7-3
ASSLRQGNQPQH | NA | TRBJ1-5 | TRBV27
ASSLPGQGAGGYT | NA | TRBJ1-2 | TRBV7-2
ASSDPGQGDYGYT | NA | TRBJ1-2 | TRBV5-1
ASRRTGTSGSFFYEQY | NA | TRBJ2-7 | TRBV7-2
ASSLGQGTGGYT | NA | TRBJ1-2 | TRBV6-5
ASSPGQSTDTQY | NA | TRBJ2-3 | TRBV7-2
SVEGQGLAQY | NA | TRBJ2-5 | TRBV29-1
ASSDTFGTEKNIQY | once | TRBJ2-4 | TRBV6-6
ASSVAGTSNEQF | NA | TRBJ2-1 | TRBV9
ASTLTQGTEAF | few | TRBJ1-1 | TRBV7-2
ASTSPERVGKLF | NA | TRBJ1-4 | TRBV19
AWSVLGNGGLYNEQF | NA | TRBJ2-1 | TRBV30
ASSLRDREYGYT | NA | TRBJ1-2 | TRBV5-1
ASRKVDNYEQY | once | TRBJ2-7 | TRBV2
ASSYQGPAGELF | NA | TRBJ2-2 | TRBV6-5
ASSLGEETQY | NA | TRBJ2-5 | TRBV5-1
ATAGFANTGELF | NA | TRBJ2-2 | TRBV6-6
ASRAGGGGAEAF | NA | TRBJ1-1 | TRBV5-6
ASTTALQANTGELF | NA | TRBJ2-2 | TRBV19
ASSLSSGSGETQY | NA | TRBJ2-5 | TRBV7-9
ASSFGTGNSYEQY | NA | TRBJ2-7 | TRBV11-2
ASSQESFSRGYT | NA | TRBJ1-2 | TRBV14
ASSEARLAATGEQF | NA | TRBJ2-1 | TRBV2
ASSPGTAENYGYT | NA | TRBJ1-2 | TRBV6-5
ASSIFRDSDTQY | NA | TRBJ2-3 | TRBV2
AWSAPAGTGVPEQY | NA | TRBJ2-7 | TRBV30